This T cell receptor beta chain is drawn from a study of long-term antiretroviral therapy in people with HIV. Study-wide findings and caveats: Transplant-donor-level diversity was not reached after ART, though diversity increased.

Regarding this clone: Its matching antigen is unknown.

The assay, immunoSEQ v3.0, was run at survey level. Assay: immunoSEQ multiplex PCR; the TCRdb copy retains only in-frame clones and omits some. This table has 25,000 to 35,000 clones, just under 95% appearing once. The origin of this receptor is a man aged 50-59 years with HIV. The specimen comprised unsorted PBMCs, sampled 5.3 years after starting antiretroviral therapy.

The DNA of the CDR3 is TGTGCCAGCAGCCTCTCTGGGGCCAACGTCCTGACTTTC. Protein sequence: CASSLSGANVLTF. This chain links TRBV2 with TRBJ2-6; no clear D gene. This CDR3 comprises 13 residues. Germline V gene lookup returns CDR1 SNHLY and CDR2 FYNNEI. With 6 bases removed from V and 0 bases from J, the gap between germline ends came to 3 bases.